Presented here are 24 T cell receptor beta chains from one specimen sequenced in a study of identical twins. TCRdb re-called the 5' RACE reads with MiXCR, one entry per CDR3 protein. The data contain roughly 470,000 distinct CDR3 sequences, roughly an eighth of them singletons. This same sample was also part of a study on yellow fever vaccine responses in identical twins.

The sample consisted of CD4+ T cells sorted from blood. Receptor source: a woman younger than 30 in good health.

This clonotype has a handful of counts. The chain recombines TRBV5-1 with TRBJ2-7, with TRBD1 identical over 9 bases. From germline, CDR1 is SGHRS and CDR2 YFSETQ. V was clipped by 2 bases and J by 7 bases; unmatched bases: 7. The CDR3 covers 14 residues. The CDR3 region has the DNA TGCGCCAGCAGCTTCAGGACAGGGGTGCATGAGCAGTACTTC. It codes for CASSFRTGVHEQYF.

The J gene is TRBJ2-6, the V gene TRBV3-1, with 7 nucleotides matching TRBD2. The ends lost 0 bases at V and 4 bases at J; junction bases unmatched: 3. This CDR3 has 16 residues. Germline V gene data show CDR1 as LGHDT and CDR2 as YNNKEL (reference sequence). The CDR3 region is CASSQEGGSGANVLTF. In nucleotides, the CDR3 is TGTGCCAGCAGCCAAGAGGGAGGGTCCGGGGCCAACGTCCTGACTTTC.

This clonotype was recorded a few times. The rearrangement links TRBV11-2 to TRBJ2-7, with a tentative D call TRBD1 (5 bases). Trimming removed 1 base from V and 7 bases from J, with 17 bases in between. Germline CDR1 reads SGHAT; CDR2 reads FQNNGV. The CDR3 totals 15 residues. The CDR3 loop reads CASSLAGRVAREQYF. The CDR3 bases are TGTGCCAGCAGCTTAGCGGGCAGGGTTGCACGGGAGCAGTACTTC.

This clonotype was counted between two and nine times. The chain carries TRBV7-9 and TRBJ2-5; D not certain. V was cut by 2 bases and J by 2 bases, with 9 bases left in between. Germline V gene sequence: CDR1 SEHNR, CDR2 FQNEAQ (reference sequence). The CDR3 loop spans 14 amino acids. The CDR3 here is CASSLNSLQETQYF. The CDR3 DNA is TGTGCCAGCAGCTTAAACAGTTTGCAAGAGACCCAGTACTTC.

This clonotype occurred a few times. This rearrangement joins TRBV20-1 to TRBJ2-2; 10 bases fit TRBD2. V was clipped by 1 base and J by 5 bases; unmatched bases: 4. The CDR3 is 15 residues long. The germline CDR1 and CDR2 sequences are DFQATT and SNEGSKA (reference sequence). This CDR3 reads CSARVSAGGTGELFF. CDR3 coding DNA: TGCAGTGCTAGAGTGTCAGCGGGGGGGACCGGGGAGCTGTTTTTT.

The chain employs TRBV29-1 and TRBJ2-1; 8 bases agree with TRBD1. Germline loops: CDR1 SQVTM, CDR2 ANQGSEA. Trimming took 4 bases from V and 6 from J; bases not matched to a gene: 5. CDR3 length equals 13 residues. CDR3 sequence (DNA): TGCAGCGTTGGGACAGGGCTAACCAATGAGCAGTTCTTC. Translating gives CSVGTGLTNEQFF.

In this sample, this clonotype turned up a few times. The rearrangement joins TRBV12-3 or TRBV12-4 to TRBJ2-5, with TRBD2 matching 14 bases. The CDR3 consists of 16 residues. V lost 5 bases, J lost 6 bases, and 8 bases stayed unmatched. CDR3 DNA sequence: TGTGCCAGCAGTCGACTAGCGGGGGGGCCGGAAAAGACCCAGTACTTC. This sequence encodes CASSRLAGGPEKTQYF.

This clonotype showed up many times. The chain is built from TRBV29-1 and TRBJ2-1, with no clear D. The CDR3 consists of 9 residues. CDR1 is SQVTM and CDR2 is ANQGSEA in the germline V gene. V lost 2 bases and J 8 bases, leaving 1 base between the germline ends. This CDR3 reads CSVEYEQFF. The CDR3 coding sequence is TGCAGCGTTGAATATGAGCAGTTCTTC.

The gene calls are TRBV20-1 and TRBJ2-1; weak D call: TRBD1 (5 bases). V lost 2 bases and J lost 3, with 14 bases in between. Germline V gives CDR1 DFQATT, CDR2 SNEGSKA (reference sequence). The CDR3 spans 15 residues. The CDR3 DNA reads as TGCAGTGCTAGATCTGGGGCCCTAGGCTACAATGAGCAGTTCTTC. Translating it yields CSARSGALGYNEQFF.

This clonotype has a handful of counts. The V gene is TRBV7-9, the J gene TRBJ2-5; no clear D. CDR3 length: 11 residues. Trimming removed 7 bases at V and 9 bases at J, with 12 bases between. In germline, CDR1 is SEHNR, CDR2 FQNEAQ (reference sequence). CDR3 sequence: CASNTQGPQYF. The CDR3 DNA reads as TGTGCCAGCAACACGCAAGGGCCCCAGTACTTC.

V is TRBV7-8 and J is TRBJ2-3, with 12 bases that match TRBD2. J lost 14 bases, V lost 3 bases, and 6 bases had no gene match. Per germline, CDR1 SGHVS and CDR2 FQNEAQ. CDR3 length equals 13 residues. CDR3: CASSLASGGAGYF. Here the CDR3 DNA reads TGTGCCAGCAGCTTGGCTAGCGGGGGGGCGGGGTATTTT.

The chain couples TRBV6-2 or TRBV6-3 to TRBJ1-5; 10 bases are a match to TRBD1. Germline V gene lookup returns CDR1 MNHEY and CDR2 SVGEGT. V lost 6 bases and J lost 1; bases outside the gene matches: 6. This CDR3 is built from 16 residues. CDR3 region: CASSPGQGVSNQPQHF. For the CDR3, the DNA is TGTGCCAGCAGCCCTGGACAGGGGGTAAGCAATCAGCCCCAGCATTTT.

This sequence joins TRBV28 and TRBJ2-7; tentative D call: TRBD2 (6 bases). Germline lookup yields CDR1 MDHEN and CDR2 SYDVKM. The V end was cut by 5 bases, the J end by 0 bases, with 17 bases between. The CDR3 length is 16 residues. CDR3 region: CASSPLGQGGSYEQYF. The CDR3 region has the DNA TGTGCCAGCAGTCCCCTTGGGCAGGGAGGCTCCTACGAGCAGTACTTC.

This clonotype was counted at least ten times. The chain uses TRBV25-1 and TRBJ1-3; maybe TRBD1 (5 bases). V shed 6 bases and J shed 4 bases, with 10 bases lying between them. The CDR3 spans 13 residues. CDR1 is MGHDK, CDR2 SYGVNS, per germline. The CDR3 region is CASSSGYGNTIYF. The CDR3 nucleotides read TGTGCCAGCAGCTCAGGGTACGGAAACACCATATATTTT.

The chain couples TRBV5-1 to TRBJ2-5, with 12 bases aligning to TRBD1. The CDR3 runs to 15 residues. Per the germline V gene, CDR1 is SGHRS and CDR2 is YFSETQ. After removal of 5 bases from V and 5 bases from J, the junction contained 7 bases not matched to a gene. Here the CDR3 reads CASRRDRGLSETQYF. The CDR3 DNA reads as TGCGCCAGCAGACGGGACAGGGGGCTGTCGGAGACCCAGTACTTC.

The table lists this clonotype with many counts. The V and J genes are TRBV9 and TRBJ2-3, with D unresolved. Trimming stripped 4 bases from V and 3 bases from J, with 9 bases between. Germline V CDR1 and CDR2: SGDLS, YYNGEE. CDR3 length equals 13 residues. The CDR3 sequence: CASSTRPTDTQYF. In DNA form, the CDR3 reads TGTGCCAGCAGCACCAGGCCGACAGATACGCAGTATTTT.

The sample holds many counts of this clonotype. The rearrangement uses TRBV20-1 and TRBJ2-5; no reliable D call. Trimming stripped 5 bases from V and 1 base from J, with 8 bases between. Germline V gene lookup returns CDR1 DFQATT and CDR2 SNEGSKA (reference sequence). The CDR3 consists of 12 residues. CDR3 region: CSAPGPQETQYF. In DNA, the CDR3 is TGCAGTGCTCCCGGGCCCCAAGAGACCCAGTACTTC.

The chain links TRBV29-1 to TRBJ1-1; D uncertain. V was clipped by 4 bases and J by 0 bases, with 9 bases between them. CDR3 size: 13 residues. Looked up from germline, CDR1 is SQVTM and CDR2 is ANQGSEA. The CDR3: CSVVWYMNTEAFF. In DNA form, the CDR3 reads TGCAGCGTTGTGTGGTACATGAACACTGAAGCTTTCTTT.

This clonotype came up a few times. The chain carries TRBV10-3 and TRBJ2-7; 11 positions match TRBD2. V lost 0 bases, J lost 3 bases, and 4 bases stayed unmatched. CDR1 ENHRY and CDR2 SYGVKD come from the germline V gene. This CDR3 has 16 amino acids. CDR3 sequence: CAISESRGLADYEQYF. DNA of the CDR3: TGTGCCATCAGTGAGTCTCGGGGACTAGCGGACTACGAGCAGTACTTC.

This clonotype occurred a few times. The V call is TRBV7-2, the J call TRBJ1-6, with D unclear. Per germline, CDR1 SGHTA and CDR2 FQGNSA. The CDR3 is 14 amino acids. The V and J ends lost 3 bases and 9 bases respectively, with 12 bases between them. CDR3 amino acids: CASSFPGGVSPLHF. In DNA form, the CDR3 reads TGTGCCAGCAGCTTCCCGGGTGGTGTTTCACCCCTCCACTTT.

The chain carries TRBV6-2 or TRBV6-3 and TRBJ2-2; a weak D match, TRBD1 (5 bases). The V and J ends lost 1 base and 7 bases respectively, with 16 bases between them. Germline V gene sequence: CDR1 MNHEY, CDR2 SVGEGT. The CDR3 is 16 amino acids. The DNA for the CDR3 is TGTGCCAGCAGTTACTACTTTCAGGGTTCAATCGGGGAGCTGTTTTTT. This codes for CASSYYFQGSIGELFF.

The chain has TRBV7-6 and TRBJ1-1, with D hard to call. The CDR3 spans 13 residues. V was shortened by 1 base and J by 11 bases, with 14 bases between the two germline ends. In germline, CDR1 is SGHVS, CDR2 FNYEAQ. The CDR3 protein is CASSLVRDMKAFF. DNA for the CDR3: TGTGCCAGCAGCTTAGTGCGGGATATGAAGGCTTTCTTT.

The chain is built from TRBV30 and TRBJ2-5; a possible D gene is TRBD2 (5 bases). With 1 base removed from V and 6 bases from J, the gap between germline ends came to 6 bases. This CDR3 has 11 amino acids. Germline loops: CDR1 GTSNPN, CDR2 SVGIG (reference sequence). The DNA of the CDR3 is TGTGCCTGGAGTGGACTACAGACCCAGTACTTC. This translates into CAWSGLQTQYF. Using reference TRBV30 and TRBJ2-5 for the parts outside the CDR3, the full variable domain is SQTIHQWPATLVQPVGSPLSLECTVEGTSNPNLYWYRQAAGRGLQLLFYSVGIGQISSEVPQNLSASRPQDRQFILSSKKLLLSDSGFYLCAWSGLQTQYFGPGTRLLVL.

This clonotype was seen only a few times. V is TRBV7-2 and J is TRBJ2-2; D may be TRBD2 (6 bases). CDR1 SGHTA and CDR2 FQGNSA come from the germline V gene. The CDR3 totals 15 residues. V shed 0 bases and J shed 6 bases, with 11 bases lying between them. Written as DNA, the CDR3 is TGTGCCAGCAGCTTAGCTCAGCCGGGAGCCGGGGAGCTGTTTTTT. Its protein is CASSLAQPGAGELFF. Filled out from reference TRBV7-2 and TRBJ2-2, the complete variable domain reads GAGVSQSPSNKVTEKGKDVELRCDPISGHTALYWYRQSLGQGLEFLIYFQGNSAPDKSGLPSDRFSAERTGGSVSTLTIQRTQQEDSAVYLCASSLAQPGAGELFFGEGSRLTVL.